A single sample gave rise to the 13 T cell receptor beta chains below, sequenced in a study of blood T cell repertoires in COVID-19. Assay used: immunoSEQ multiplex PCR; TCRdb lists only in-frame clones, some missing. The sample shows a few hundred thousand clones, roughly 90% of them seen only once. Specimen: peripheral blood. The receptor set was obtained from a woman aged 25 to 39 with COVID-19, enrolled during active disease.

This chain links TRBV5-1 with TRBJ2-1; D possibly corresponds to TRBD2 (5 bases). The CDR3 is 14 residues long. The germline V gene has CDR1 SGHRS and CDR2 YFSETQ. Between the trimmed V and J ends, which lost 4 bases and 4 bases, there was a span of 12 bases. CDR3 in amino acids: CASSPRRIYNEQFF. CDR3 nucleotides: TGCGCCAGCAGCCCAAGGAGGATTTACAATGAGCAGTTCTTC.

This chain links TRBV7-2 with TRBJ2-7, with 7 bases identical to TRBD2. The CDR3 is 14 amino acids. Germline CDR1 and CDR2: SGHTA and FQGNSA. V lost 4 bases, J lost 7 bases, and 10 bases stayed unmatched. The CDR3: CASSWTSGVAEQYF. CDR3 bases: TGTGCCAGCAGCTGGACTAGTGGGGTGGCAGAGCAGTACTTC.

This clone was seen only once. The chain links TRBV24-1 to TRBJ2-2, with D perhaps TRBD2 (6 bases). From germline, CDR1 is KGHDR and CDR2 SFDVKD. This CDR3 comprises 15 residues. V dropped 4 bases and J dropped 5 bases, with 13 bases sitting between them. CDR3 coding DNA: TGTGCCACCAGTGAGCGGGAACTCCGGACCGGGGAGCTGTTTTTT. Translating gives CATSERELRTGELFF.

The chain combines TRBV10-3 with TRBJ1-1, with a weak D call TRBD1 (5 bases). V dropped 6 bases and J dropped 4 bases, with 12 bases sitting between them. Germline V gene sequence: CDR1 ENHRY, CDR2 SYGVKD. CDR3 length: 13 residues. In nucleotides, the CDR3 is TGTGCCATCAGCGGAAATGGGGCCACTGAAGCTTTCTTT. Protein sequence: CAISGNGATEAFF.

This rearrangement joins TRBV28 to TRBJ2-1; D might be TRBD1 (5 bases). Germline assignment: CDR1 MDHEN and CDR2 SYDVKM. Trimming left V 5 bases short and J 3 bases short, with 23 bases between. The CDR3 has 18 amino acids. CDR3 sequence: CASSPFAQGLSGYNEQFF. CDR3 bases: TGTGCCAGCAGTCCCTTTGCCCAGGGTCTTAGTGGCTACAATGAGCAGTTCTTC.

This chain uses TRBV7-9 with TRBJ2-1, with TRBD2 matching over 11 bases. This CDR3 spans 18 amino acids. V gave up 8 bases and J gave up 3 bases; unmatched junction bases: 15. CDR1 and CDR2 (germline): SEHNR, FQNEAQ (reference sequence). For the CDR3, the DNA is TGTGCCAGCCTTTCCGGGACTAGCGGAAATCCTTTCTACAATGAGCAGTTCTTC. Translating gives CASLSGTSGNPFYNEQFF. Variable domain in full (rest from reference TRBV7-9 and TRBJ2-1): DTGVSQNPRHKITKRGQNVTFRCDPISEHNRLYWYRQTLGQGPEFLTYFQNEAQLEKSRLLSDRFSAERPKGSFSTLEIQRTEQGDSAMYLCASLSGTSGNPFYNEQFFGPGTRLTVL.

This clone was counted a single time. The rearrangement joins TRBV24-1 to TRBJ1-1; 7 positions match TRBD1. The CDR3 is 13 amino acids. Germline assignment: CDR1 KGHDR and CDR2 SFDVKD. V lost 8 bases and J lost 4; bases outside the gene matches: 6. The DNA for the CDR3 is TGTGCCACCACCAACAGGGGTAGCACTGAAGCTTTCTTT. Translation: CATTNRGSTEAFF.

This clone is categorized as medium-sized (0.01 to 0.1%). The CDR3 sequence: CASSRPGTGNTGELFF. CDR3 sequence (DNA): TGTGCCAGCAGCCGACCCGGGACAGGGAACACCGGGGAGCTGTTTTTT. The chain combines TRBV4-2 with TRBJ2-2, with 8 bases that match TRBD1. The CDR3 is 16 residues long. V shed 4 bases and J 1 base; nucleotides not matched to a gene: 5. The germline CDR1 and CDR2 sequences are LGHNA and YNFKEQ.

The V gene is TRBV13, the J gene TRBJ1-6, with a tentative D call TRBD1 (6 bases). Germline V gene data show CDR1 as PRHDT and CDR2 as FYEKMQ (reference sequence). This CDR3 spans 17 amino acids. The V and J ends lost 2 bases and 2 bases respectively, with 13 bases between them. The CDR3 region has the DNA TGTGCCAGCAGCTTATATGCAGGGGTGGCCTATAATTCACCCCTCCACTTT. Protein product: CASSLYAGVAYNSPLHF.

This clone appeared a single time. The V gene is TRBV7-9, the J gene TRBJ2-7; D unclear. Germline lookup yields CDR1 SEHNR and CDR2 FQNEAQ (reference sequence). This CDR3 contains 10 residues. V lost 4 bases and J 7 bases, leaving 5 bases between the germline ends. The CDR3 reads CASSSQEQYF. Written as DNA, the CDR3 is TGTGCCAGCAGCTCCCAAGAGCAGTACTTC.

The chain combines TRBV5-1 with TRBJ1-6, with D perhaps matching TRBD1 (6 bases). The CDR3 is 18 residues long. CDR1 is SGHRS and CDR2 is YFSETQ in the germline V gene. V was trimmed by 0 bases and J by 0 bases, leaving 13 bases between them. CDR3: CASSLAGDRTSYNSPLHF. The CDR3 coding sequence is TGCGCCAGCAGCTTGGCCGGCGACAGGACCTCCTATAATTCACCCCTCCACTTT.

The V call is TRBV11-2, the J call TRBJ2-1, with 7 bases matching TRBD2. Germline CDR1 SGHAT, CDR2 FQNNGV. The CDR3 covers 16 residues. Trimming took 5 bases from V and 5 from J; bases not matched to a gene: 12. CDR3 protein: CASSVRDYTTNNEQFF. The DNA for the CDR3 is TGTGCCAGCAGCGTCCGGGACTACACCACAAACAATGAGCAGTTCTTC.

This chain uses TRBV28 with TRBJ1-2, with D possibly TRBD1 on 6 matching bases. This CDR3 has 15 amino acids. With 5 bases removed from V and 3 bases from J, the gap between germline ends came to 16 bases. The germline V gene encodes CDR1 MDHEN and CDR2 SYDVKM. CDR3 nucleotide sequence: TGTGCCAGCAGTACACCCAGGGGTGGGTACTATGGCTACACCTTC. Translation: CASSTPRGGYYGYTF.